The 5 T cell receptor beta chains below all came from one sample that was sequenced in a study of shared clonotypes between healthy human individuals. Produced via immunoSEQ multiplex PCR; TCRdb's table is partial and in-frame only. This sample has approximately 2,000,000 clones, with around 93% found just once. Terminally differentiated effector memory CD45RA+ cells were left out of the naive CD8 fraction, which was CD45RO-negative and positively selected for CCR7. The sample taken for sequencing was naive CD8+ T cells from PBMCs. All receptors come from a man aged 18 to 30 in good health. Some clones in this sample may be carry-over from other donors' samples.

The chain links TRBV5-1 to TRBJ2-3; no clear D. Germline CDR1 SGHRS, CDR2 YFSETQ. There are 16 residues in the CDR3. Trimming took 4 bases from V and 2 from J, leaving 17 bases between them. CDR3 sequence (DNA): TGCGCCAGCAGCCCAAGACAAGGTGCCACCACAGATACGCAGTATTTT. Protein: CASSPRQGATTDTQYF. The variable domain in full, with the rest retrieved from reference TRBV5-1 and TRBJ2-3, is KAGVTQTPRYLIKTRGQQVTLSCSPISGHRSVSWYQQTPGQGLQFLFEYFSETQRNKGNFPGRFSGRQFSNSRSEMNVSTLELGDSALYLCASSPRQGATTDTQYFGPGTRLTVL.

This clone was observed a single time. V usage is TRBV5-1 and J usage is TRBJ2-5; 7 bases fit TRBD1. The J segment lost 0 bases and the V segment lost 0 bases, leaving 8 bases of the junction unmatched. The CDR3 extends over 17 amino acids. Looked up from germline, CDR1 is SGHRS and CDR2 is YFSETQ. The CDR3 sequence: CASSLEDVGQYQETQYF. The CDR3, as DNA: TGCGCCAGCAGCTTGGAGGATGTGGGACAGTACCAAGAGACCCAGTACTTC.

The chain combines TRBV10-3 with TRBJ1-1; D perhaps matches TRBD1 (5 bases). The CDR3 loop spans 12 amino acids. V lost 1 base to trimming and J lost 7 bases, with 7 bases between them. Germline V gene lookup returns CDR1 ENHRY and CDR2 SYGVKD. The DNA for the CDR3 is TGTGCCATCAGTGAGTGGGACCGTGAAGCTTTCTTT. Its translation: CAISEWDREAFF.

As to this clone: This CDR3 is also generated by other DNA sequences in the sample. The rearrangement uses TRBV7-9 and TRBJ1-1, with unresolved D. Germline-derived CDR1 and CDR2 are SEHNR and FQNEAQ (reference sequence). The CDR3 loop spans 13 amino acids. V gave up 4 bases and J gave up 3 bases, with 9 bases separating them. The CDR3 region has the DNA TGTGCCAGCAGCTCCACTCTGGACACTGAAGCTTTCTTT. This sequence encodes CASSSTLDTEAFF.

The chain couples TRBV7-9 to TRBJ2-2, with TRBD2 matching 10 bases. V lost 6 bases, J lost 5 bases, and 9 bases stayed unmatched. The CDR3 sequence is 16 residues long. The germline V gene has CDR1 SEHNR and CDR2 FQNEAQ (reference sequence). CDR3 DNA sequence: TGTGCCAGCAGGTTTCTAGCGGGAGTGGATACCGGGGAGCTGTTTTTT. The encoded protein is CASRFLAGVDTGELFF.